The clone carrying this TCR beta chain occurred many times. Its antigen remains unidentified. Other DNA sequences in this sample translate to the same CDR3. As originally analysed: Construction of a distant-metastasis classifier for papillary thyroid cancer relied on CDR3 differences across clinicopathological groups. TCRdb re-called clones via MiXCR from the PCR reads. The V and J calls were not made by the authors but by TCRdb's processing. The sample yields 20,000 to 25,000 clones, about a tenth seen once. Each patient came to thyroid surgery without any prior treatment (of any kind). This specimen comes from a study of metastatic and nonmetastatic thyroid tumors. Study details: Patients with malignant and benign thyroid disease provided blood and tumor or nodule tissue, whose repertoires were compared. General observations from the study: In blood and tumor, TCR beta diversity was reportedly significantly higher in malignant thyroid tumors than in benign nodules.

CDR3 length: 15 amino acids. V was pared by 6 bases and J by 2 bases, with 17 bases between. CDR1 MNHEY and CDR2 SVGEGT come from the germline V gene. The rearrangement uses TRBV6-2 or TRBV6-3 and TRBJ2-7; maybe TRBD1 (5 bases). This clonotype was obtained from a female donor with papillary thyroid cancer or a benign thyroid nodule (not recorded which). Some clones in this sample may be carry-over from other donors' samples. The specimen sequenced was blood. The CDR3 bases are TGTGCCAGCAGACAGGTTGGGATGAGCCCCTACGAGCAGTACTTC. This sequence encodes CASRQVGMSPYEQYF.